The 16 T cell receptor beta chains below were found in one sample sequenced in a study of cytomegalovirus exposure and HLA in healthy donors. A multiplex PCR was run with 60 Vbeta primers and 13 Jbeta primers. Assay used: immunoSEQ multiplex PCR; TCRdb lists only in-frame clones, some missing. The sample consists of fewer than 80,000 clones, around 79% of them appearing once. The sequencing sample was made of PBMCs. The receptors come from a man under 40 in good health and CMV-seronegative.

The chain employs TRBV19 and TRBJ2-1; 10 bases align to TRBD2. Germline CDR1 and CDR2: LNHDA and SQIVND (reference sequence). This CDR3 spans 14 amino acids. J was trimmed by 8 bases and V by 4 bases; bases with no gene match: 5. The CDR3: CASSKAGGPDEQFF. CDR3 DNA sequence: TGTGCCAGTAGTAAAGCGGGAGGGCCGGATGAGCAGTTCTTC.

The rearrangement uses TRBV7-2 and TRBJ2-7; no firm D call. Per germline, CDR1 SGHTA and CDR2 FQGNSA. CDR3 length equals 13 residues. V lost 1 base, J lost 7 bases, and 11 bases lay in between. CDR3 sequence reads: CASSLGGIGEQYF. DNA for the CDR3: TGTGCCAGCAGCTTAGGTGGAATCGGGGAGCAGTACTTC.

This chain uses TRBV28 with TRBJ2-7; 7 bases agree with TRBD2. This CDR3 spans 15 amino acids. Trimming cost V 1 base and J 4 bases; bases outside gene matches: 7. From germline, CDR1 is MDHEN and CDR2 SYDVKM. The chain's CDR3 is CASSLLSSGIYEQYF. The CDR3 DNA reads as TGTGCCAGCAGTTTATTATCGAGCGGGATTTACGAGCAGTACTTC.

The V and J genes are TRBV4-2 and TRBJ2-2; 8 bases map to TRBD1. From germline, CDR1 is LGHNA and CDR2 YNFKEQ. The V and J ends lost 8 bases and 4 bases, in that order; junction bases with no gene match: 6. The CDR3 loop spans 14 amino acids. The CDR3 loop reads CASSGGRSTGELFF. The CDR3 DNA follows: TGTGCCAGCTCAGGGGGCCGCAGCACCGGGGAGCTGTTTTTT.

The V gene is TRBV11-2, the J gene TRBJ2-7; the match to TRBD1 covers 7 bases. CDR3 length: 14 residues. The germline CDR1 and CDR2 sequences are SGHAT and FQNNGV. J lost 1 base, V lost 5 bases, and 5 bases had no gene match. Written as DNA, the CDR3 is TGTGCCAGCAGCGTACAGGGGTCATCCTACGAGCAGTACTTC. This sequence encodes CASSVQGSSYEQYF.

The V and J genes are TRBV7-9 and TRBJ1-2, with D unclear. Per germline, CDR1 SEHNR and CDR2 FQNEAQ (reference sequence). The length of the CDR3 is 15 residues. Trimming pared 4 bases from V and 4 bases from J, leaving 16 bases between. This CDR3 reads CASSSPGQDFYGYTF. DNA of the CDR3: TGTGCCAGCAGCTCCCCCGGGCAGGACTTCTATGGCTACACCTTC. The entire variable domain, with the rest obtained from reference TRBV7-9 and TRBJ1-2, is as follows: DTGVSQNPRHKITKRGQNVTFRCDPISEHNRLYWYRQTLGQGPEFLTYFQNEAQLEKSRLLSDRFSAERPKGSFSTLEIQRTEQGDSAMYLCASSSPGQDFYGYTFGSGTRLTVV.

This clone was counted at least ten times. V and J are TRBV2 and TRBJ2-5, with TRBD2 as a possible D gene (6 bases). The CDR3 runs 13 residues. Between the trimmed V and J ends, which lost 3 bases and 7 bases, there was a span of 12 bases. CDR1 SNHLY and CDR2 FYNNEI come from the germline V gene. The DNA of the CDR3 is TGTGCCAGCAGTGACGTGGGGGAGGTGACCCAGTACTTC. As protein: CASSDVGEVTQYF.

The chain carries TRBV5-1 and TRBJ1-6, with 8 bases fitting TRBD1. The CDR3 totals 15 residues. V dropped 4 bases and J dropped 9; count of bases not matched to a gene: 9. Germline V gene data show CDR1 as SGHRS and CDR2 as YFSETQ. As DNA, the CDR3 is TGCGCCAGCAGCGGATCCGGGACAGGAGGTTCACCCCTCCACTTT. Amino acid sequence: CASSGSGTGGSPLHF.

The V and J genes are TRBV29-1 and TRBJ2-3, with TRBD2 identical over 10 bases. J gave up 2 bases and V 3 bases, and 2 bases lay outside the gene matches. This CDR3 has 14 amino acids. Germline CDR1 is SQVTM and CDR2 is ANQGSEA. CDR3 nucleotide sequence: TGCAGCGTTGATACTAGCGGGACCACAGATACGCAGTATTTT. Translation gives CSVDTSGTTDTQYF.

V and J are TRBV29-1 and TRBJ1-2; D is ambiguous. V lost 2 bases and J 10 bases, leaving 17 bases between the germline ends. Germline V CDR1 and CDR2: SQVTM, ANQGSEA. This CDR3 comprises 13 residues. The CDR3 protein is CSVEPLGDLDYTF. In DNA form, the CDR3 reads TGCAGCGTTGAACCGCTCGGAGACTTAGACTACACCTTC. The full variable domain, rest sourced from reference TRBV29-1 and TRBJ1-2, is SAVISQKPSRDICQRGTSLTIQCQVDSQVTMMFWYRQQPGQSLTLIATANQGSEATYESGFVIDKFPISRPNLTFSTLTVSNMSPEDSSIYLCSVEPLGDLDYTFGSGTRLTVV.

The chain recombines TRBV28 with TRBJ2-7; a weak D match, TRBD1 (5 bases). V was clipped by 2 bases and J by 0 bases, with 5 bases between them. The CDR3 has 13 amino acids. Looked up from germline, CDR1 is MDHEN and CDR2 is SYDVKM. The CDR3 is CASSLGHSYEQYF. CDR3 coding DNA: TGTGCCAGCAGTTTAGGACACTCCTACGAGCAGTACTTC.

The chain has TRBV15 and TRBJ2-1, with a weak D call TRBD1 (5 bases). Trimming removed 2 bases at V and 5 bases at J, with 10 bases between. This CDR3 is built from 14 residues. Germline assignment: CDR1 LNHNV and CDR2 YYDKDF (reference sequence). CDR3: CATSRSTGNNEQFF. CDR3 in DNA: TGTGCCACCAGCAGAAGCACAGGTAACAATGAGCAGTTCTTC.

As DNA, the CDR3 is TGTGCCAGCAGCGCAGGGGCTGAAGCTTTCTTT. As protein: CASSAGAEAFF. The rearrangement links TRBV7-8 to TRBJ1-1, with D possibly matching TRBD1 (6 bases). Germline V gives CDR1 SGHVS, CDR2 FQNEAQ. The CDR3 loop spans 11 amino acids. Trimming shortened V by 5 bases and J by 6 bases, and 7 bases separated the two germline ends. Based on the CDR3 plus reference TRBV7-8 and TRBJ1-1, the full variable domain is GAGVSQSPRYKVAKRGQDVALRCDPISGHVSLFWYQQALGQGPEFLTYFQNEAQLDKSGLPSDRFFAERPEGSVSTLKIQRTQQEDSAVYLCASSAGAEAFFGQGTRLTVV.

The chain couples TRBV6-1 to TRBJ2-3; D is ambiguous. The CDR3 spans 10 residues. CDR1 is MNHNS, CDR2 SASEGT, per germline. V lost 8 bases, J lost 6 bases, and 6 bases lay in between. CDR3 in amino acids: CASAYDTQYF. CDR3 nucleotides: TGTGCCAGCGCGTACGATACGCAGTATTTT.

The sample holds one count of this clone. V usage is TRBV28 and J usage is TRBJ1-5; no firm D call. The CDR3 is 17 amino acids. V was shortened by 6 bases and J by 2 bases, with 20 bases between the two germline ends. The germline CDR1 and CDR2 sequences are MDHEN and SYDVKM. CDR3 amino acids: CASSSAFRGGGNQPQHF. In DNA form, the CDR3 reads TGTGCCAGCAGCTCAGCTTTTCGTGGAGGTGGCAATCAGCCCCAGCATTTT.

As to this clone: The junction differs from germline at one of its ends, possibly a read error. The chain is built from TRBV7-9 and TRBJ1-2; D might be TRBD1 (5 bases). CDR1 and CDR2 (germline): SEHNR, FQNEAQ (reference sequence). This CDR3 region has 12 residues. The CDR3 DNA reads TGTTCCAGCAGCTTAGCGGGGGGACTCTACACCTTC. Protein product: CSSSLAGGLYTF. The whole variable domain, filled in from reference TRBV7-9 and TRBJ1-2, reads DTGVSQNPRHKITKRGQNVTFRCDPISEHNRLYWYRQTLGQGPEFLTYFQNEAQLEKSRLLSDRFSAERPKGSFSTLEIQRTEQGDSAMYLCSSSLAGGLYTFGSGTRLTVV.